The rows below give T cell receptor beta chains drawn from one sample of a study of blood T cell repertoires in COVID-19. Assay used: immunoSEQ multiplex PCR; TCRdb lists only in-frame clones, some missing. The data show some 200,000 clones, about 79% seen once. The specimen sequenced was PBMCs or T cells enriched from blood (not recorded which). These receptors originate from a woman in her thirties or forties with acute COVID-19. Both conserved end residues are part of each CDR3. Fields, in order: V gene, clone size, J gene, D gene, CDR3 length, CDR3 DNA, CDR3 protein. The D gene is left open where the match is weak. Expanded clones get a size class; other rows say once, few or many, or leave the size out.

TRBV5-1	.	TRBJ1-4	TRBD1	14	TGCGCCAGCAGCCCGACAGGGTTAAATGAAAAACTGTTTTTT	CASSPTGLNEKLFF
TRBV7-9	.	TRBJ2-7	.	12	TGTGCCAGCAGCTCAGAGCGCTACGAGCAGTACTTC	CASSSERYEQYF
TRBV20-1	.	TRBJ2-1	TRBD2	14	TGCAGTGCTAGTGACGCGGGGGGGCTTAATGAGCAGTTCTTC	CSASDAGGLNEQFF
TRBV2	.	TRBJ2-1	.	15	TGTGCCAGCAGTGCAGAGACGGGAAGCGGAAATGAGCAGTTCTTC	CASSAETGSGNEQFF
TRBV25-1	.	TRBJ2-7	TRBD2	16	TGTGCCAGCAGTGAATTAGGCGGGGGGAGCTCCTACGAGCAGTACTTC	CASSELGGGSSYEQYF
TRBV5-1	.	TRBJ2-2	.	15	TGCGCCAGCAGCTTGGCTCAGGGGTGGACCGGGGAGCTGTTTTTT	CASSLAQGWTGELFF
TRBV4-3	.	TRBJ2-7	TRBD1	15	TGCGCCAGCAGCCAGGGACAGGGGGCGTACTACGAGCAGTACTTC	CASSQGQGAYYEQYF
TRBV7-6	.	TRBJ1-3	.	16	TGTGCCAGCAGCCCCTTATTCACCAGCTCTGGAAACACCATATATTTT	CASSPLFTSSGNTIYF
TRBV19	.	TRBJ2-6	TRBD1	16	TGTGCCAGTAACCCGGGACAGGGAACTGGGGCCAACGTCCTGACTTTC	CASNPGQGTGANVLTF
TRBV15	.	TRBJ2-1	TRBD1	14	TGTGCCACCAGAGGGGACAGGGGAAACAATGAGCAGTTCTTC	CATRGDRGNNEQFF
TRBV6-1	.	TRBJ1-5	.	14	TGTGCCAGCAGTGAAAACAGGTCTGGACAGCCCCAGCATTTT	CASSENRSGQPQHF
TRBV28	.	TRBJ1-1	.	14	TGTGCCAGCAGGGACATACAGGGGAACACTGAAGCTTTCTTT	CASRDIQGNTEAFF
TRBV19	.	TRBJ2-7	.	12	TGTGCCAGTATTGGGACTCCCCGCGAGCAGTACTTC	CASIGTPREQYF
TRBV2	once	TRBJ1-4	.	13	TGTGCCAGCGCGGATCCAACTAATGAAAAACTGTTTTTT	CASADPTNEKLFF
TRBV28	few	TRBJ2-2	TRBD2	20	TGTGCCAGCAGTTTCAGTCCCGAAAGGTGGGAGGGCCGAGACACCGGGGAGCTGTTTTTT	CASSFSPERWEGRDTGELFF
TRBV6-2/TRBV6-3	.	TRBJ2-3	.	15	TGTGCCAGCAGTTTAAGGGGGGGCGTGGCAGATACGCAGTATTTT	CASSLRGGVADTQYF
TRBV7-9	.	TRBJ1-6	.	14	TGTGCCAGCAGCTTAACAGGGACCGTGTCACCCCTCCACTTT	CASSLTGTVSPLHF